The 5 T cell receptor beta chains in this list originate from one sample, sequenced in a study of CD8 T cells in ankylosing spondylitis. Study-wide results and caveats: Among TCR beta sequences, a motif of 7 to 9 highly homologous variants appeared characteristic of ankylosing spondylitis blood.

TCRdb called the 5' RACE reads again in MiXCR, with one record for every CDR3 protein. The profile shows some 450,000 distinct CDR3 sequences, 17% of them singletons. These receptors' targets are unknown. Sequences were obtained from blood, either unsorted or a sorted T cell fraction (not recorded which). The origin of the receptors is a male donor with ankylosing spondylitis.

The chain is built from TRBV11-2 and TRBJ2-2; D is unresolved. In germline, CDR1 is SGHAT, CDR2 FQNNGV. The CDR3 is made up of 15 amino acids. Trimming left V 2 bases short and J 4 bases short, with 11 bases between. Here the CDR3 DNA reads TGTGCCAGCAGCTTACGGGCAGCGTCCACCGGGGAGCTGTTTTTT. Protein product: CASSLRAASTGELFF.

CDR3 in DNA: TGTGCCAGCAGTGAAGTTGAGAACACCGGGGAGCTGTTTTTT. Encoded protein: CASSEVENTGELFF. V usage is TRBV2 and J usage is TRBJ2-2; no reliable D call. Germline assignment: CDR1 SNHLY and CDR2 FYNNEI. The CDR3 is made up of 14 amino acids. Between the trimmed V and J ends, which lost 1 base and 1 base, there was a span of 4 bases.

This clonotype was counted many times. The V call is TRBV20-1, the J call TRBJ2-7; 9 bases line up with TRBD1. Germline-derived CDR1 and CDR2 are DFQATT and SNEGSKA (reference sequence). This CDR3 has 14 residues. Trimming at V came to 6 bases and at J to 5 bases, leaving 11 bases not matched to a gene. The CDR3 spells CSALGQGRAHEQYF. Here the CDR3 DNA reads TGCAGTGCCCTTGGACAGGGGAGGGCCCACGAGCAGTACTTC.

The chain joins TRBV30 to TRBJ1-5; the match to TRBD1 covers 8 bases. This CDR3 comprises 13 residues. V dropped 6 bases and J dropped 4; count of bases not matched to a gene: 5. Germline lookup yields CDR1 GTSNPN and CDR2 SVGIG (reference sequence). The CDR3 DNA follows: TGTGCCTGCCAGACAGGGGTGAATCAGCCCCAGCATTTT. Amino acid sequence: CACQTGVNQPQHF.

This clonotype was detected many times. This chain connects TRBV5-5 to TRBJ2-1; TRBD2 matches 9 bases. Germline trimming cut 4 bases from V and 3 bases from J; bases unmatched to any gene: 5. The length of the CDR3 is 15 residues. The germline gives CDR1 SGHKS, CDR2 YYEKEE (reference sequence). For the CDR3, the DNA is TGTGCCAGCAGCAGCGGGACTAGCTTCTACAATGAGCAGTTCTTC. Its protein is CASSSGTSFYNEQFF.